A selection of T cell receptor beta chains follows, all from one sample in a study of vaccination effects on CD4 cells after COVID-19. Clones were sequenced by immunoSEQ multiplex PCR, and TCRdb holds only the in-frame ones, with some missing. The profile shows roughly 24,000 clones, approximately 79% of them singletons. These receptors are not linked to any known antigen. Sequenced material: CD4+ T cells from PBMCs cultured with SARS-CoV-2 spike peptides, taken before COVID-19 vaccination. These receptors all stem from a human donor who had a prior SARS-CoV-2 infection. Each CDR3 is given with its conserved first and last residue. The D gene is left open where the match is weak. Where a row states a size, it is once, few, many or the class of an expanded clone; other rows omit it.

v_gene	j_gene	d_gene	abundance	CDR3nt	CDR3aa
TRBV7-2	TRBJ1-6	NA	few	TGTGCCAGCAGCTTAGTCAATTCACCCCTCCACTTT	CASSLVNSPLHF
TRBV30	TRBJ1-2	NA	few	TGTGCCTGGATGGGTGGGGGGGGCTACACCTTC	CAWMGGGGYTF
TRBV9	TRBJ2-7	NA	few	TGTGCCAGCAGCCCAGGGGCGGATATCTCCTACGAGCAGTACTTC	CASSPGADISYEQYF
TRBV2	TRBJ2-7	NA	NA	TGTGCCAGCAGTGACAGGGGCCTAGCCTACGAGCAGTACTTC	CASSDRGLAYEQYF
TRBV21-1	TRBJ2-2	NA	few	TGTGCCAGCAGCAAAGTACCAGAGAACACCGGGGAGCTGTTTTTT	CASSKVPENTGELFF
TRBV6-5	TRBJ2-1	NA	NA	TGTGCCACCTATCAGGGTAATGAGCAGTTCTTC	CATYQGNEQFF
TRBV28	TRBJ1-1	NA	NA	TGTGCCAGCAGTTTCTCCTCCCGGCAGGCTTCGAACACTGAAGCTTTCTTT	CASSFSSRQASNTEAFF
TRBV7-2	TRBJ1-2	TRBD1	NA	TGTGCCAGCAGCTTAGGGGACAGCTCCTATGGCTACACCTTC	CASSLGDSSYGYTF
TRBV7-3	TRBJ1-1	TRBD1	NA	TGTGCCAGCAGCTTAAGCGGGACAGGGACTGAAGCTTTCTTT	CASSLSGTGTEAFF
TRBV6-1	TRBJ2-6	TRBD2	NA	TGTGCCAGCAGTGAACGGGGGGATAGATATGGGGCCAACGTCCTGACTTTC	CASSERGDRYGANVLTF
TRBV7-2	TRBJ1-1	NA	NA	TGTGCCAGCAGCTTAGCGCTAGCGAACACTGAAGCTTTCTTT	CASSLALANTEAFF
TRBV30	TRBJ2-1	NA	NA	TGTGCCTGGAAAGGGGCGACCTCACTAACCCTCTCCTACAATGAGCAGTTCTTC	CAWKGATSLTLSYNEQFF
TRBV27	TRBJ1-4	TRBD1	NA	TGTGCCAGCAGTCCGAACAGGGGGTATGAAAAACTGTTTTTT	CASSPNRGYEKLFF